The T cell receptor (beta chain) under discussion was sequenced for a study of blood T cell repertoires in COVID-19. The overall study: PBMCs, B-cell-depleted T cells, or T cells provided the cDNA or gDNA that made up the material.

Trimming left V 1 base short and J 6 bases short, with 10 bases between. Germline values: CDR1 LGHNA, CDR2 YSLEER. This CDR3 comprises 14 residues. TCRdb keeps only in-frame clones here, not all; method: immunoSEQ multiplex PCR. The sample consists of about 140,000 clones, around nine tenths of them appearing once. The origin of this receptor is a woman aged 35 to 49 with acute or convalescent COVID-19. The sequenced sample consisted of peripheral blood. The chain carries TRBV4-3 and TRBJ2-1; D might be TRBD1 (6 bases). This CDR3 is CASSQATGRNEQFF. In nucleotides, the CDR3 is TGCGCCAGCAGCCAAGCGACAGGACGCAATGAGCAGTTCTTC.